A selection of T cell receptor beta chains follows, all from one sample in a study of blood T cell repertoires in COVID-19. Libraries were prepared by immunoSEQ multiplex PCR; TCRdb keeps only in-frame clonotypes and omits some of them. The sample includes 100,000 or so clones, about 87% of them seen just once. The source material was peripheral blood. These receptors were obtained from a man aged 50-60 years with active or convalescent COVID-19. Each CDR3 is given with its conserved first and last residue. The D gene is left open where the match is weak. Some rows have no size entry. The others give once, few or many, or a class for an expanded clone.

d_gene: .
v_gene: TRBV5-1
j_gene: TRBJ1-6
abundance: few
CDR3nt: TGCGCCAGCAGCTTGGATGTACAGTATAATTCACCCCTCCACTTT
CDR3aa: CASSLDVQYNSPLHF

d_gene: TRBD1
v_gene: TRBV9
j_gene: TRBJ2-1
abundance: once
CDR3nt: TGTGCCAGCAGCGTAGGACAGGGGGGAAATGAGCAGTTCTTC
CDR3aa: CASSVGQGGNEQFF

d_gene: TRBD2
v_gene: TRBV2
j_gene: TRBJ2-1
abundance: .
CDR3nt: TGTGCCAGCAGTAAAGGTGGACTAGCGAACAATGAGCAGTTCTTC
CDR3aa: CASSKGGLANNEQFF

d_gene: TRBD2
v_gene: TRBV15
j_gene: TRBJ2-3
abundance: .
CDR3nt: TGTGCCACCAGCAGAGGGGGACTAGAGGCCAATACGCAGTATTTT
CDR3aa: CATSRGGLEANTQYF

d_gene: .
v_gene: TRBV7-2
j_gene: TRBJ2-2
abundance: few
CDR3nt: TGTGCCAGCAGCTTAGTTACGAGCACCGGGGAGCTGTTTTTT
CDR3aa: CASSLVTSTGELFF

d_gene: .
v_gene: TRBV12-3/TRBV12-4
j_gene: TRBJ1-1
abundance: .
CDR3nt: TGTGCCAGCAGTTCTCTTAGGGGTGAAGCTTTCTTT
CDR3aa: CASSSLRGEAFF

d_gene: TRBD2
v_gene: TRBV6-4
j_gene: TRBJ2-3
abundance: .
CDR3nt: TGTGCCAGCAGTGACTCCCCATCGACTAGCGGGGGCGCAGATACGCAGTATTTT
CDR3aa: CASSDSPSTSGGADTQYF

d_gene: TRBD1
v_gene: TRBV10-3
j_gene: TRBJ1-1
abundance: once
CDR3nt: TGTGCCATCAGTCCGGGACAGGGGTCTACTGAAGCTTTCTTT
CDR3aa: CAISPGQGSTEAFF

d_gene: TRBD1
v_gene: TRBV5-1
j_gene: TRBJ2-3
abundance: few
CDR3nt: TGCGCCAGCAGCTTGGCCCCGGACAGGTCTAGCACAGATACGCAGTATTTT
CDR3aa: CASSLAPDRSSTDTQYF

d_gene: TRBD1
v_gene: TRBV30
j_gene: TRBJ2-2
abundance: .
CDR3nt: TGTGCCTGGAGTCCTTGGGGACAGGGAACGTCCGGGGAGCTGTTTTTT
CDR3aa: CAWSPWGQGTSGELFF

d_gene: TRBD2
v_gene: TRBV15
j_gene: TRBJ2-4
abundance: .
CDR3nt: TGTGCCACCAGCAGAGAAAGACTAGCGGGGGAAAAGTACTTC
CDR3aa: CATSRERLAGEKYF

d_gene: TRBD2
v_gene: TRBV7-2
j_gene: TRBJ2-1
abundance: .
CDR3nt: TGTGCCAGCAGCTTAGAAAGCGGGAATTACAATGAGCAGTTCTTC
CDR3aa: CASSLESGNYNEQFF

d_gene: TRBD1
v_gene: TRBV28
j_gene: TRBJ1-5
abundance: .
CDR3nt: TGTGCCAGCAGTAGAAGACAGGGGTACAATCAGCCCCAGCATTTT
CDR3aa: CASSRRQGYNQPQHF

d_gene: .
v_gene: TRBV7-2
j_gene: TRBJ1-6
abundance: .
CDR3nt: TGTGCCAGCAGCTTAGATGGACAGATTAATTCACCCCTCCACTTT
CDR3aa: CASSLDGQINSPLHF

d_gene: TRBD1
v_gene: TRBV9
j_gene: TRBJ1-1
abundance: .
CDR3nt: TGTGCCAGCAGCAGGACAGGGAGCACTGAAGCTTTCTTT
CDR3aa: CASSRTGSTEAFF

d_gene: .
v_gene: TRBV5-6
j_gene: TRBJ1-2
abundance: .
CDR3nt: TGTGCCAGCAGCTTCCAACAGGGCGATGGCTACACCTTC
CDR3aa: CASSFQQGDGYTF

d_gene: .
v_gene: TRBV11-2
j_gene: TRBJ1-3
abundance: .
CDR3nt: TGTGCCAGCAGCTCAGGGTTTCCTGGAAACACCATATATTTT
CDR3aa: CASSSGFPGNTIYF

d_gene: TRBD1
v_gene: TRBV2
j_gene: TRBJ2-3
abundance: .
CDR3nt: TGTGCCAGCGGCCGGGACAGGGGATCAGATACGCAGTATTTT
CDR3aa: CASGRDRGSDTQYF

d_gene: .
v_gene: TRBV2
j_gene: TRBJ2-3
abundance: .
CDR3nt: TGTGCCAGCAGTGAAGGCCTGGACCCAGGGGCGCAGTATTTT
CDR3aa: CASSEGLDPGAQYF

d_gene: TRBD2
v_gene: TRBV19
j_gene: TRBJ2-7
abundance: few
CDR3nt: TGTGCCAGTAGCGATATGGGGTCCGGGGGGACTAGCTCCTACGAGCAGTACTTC
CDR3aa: CASSDMGSGGTSSYEQYF

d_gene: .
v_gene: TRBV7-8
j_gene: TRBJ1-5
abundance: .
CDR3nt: TGTGCCAGCACCTTTCTGCGGGGATTGAATCAGCCCCAGCATTTT
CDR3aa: CASTFLRGLNQPQHF

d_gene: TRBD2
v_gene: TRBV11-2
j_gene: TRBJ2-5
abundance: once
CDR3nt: TGTGCCAGCAGCCCTCTTTCGCGGGGGGGCCTCGGCGAGACCCAGTACTTC
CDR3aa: CASSPLSRGGLGETQYF

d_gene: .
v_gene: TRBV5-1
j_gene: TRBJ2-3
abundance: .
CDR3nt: TGCGCCAGCAGCTTGGCCTTTGAGGATACGCAGTATTTT
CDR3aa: CASSLAFEDTQYF

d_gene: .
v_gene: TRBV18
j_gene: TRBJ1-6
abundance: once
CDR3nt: TGTGCCAGCTCACCACCGGGGGCAGTCTATAATTCACCCCTCCACTTT
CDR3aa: CASSPPGAVYNSPLHF

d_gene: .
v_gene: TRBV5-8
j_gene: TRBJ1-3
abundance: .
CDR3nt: TGTGCCAGCAGCTTGTGGGGGCCTGGAAACACCATATATTTT
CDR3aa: CASSLWGPGNTIYF

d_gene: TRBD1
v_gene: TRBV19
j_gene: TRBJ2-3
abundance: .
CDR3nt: TGTGCCAGTAGTATGGGCAGGGGGCCAGATACGCAGTATTTT
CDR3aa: CASSMGRGPDTQYF

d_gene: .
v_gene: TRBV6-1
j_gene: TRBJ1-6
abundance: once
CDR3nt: TGTGCCAGCAGTGAATTTGTGGGCAGGATAAATTCACCCCTCCACTTT
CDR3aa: CASSEFVGRINSPLHF

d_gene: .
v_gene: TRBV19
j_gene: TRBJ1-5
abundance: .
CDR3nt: TGTGCCAGTAGTATAGATCTTCTATCAGGGGTACAACCCCAGCATTTT
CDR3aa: CASSIDLLSGVQPQHF

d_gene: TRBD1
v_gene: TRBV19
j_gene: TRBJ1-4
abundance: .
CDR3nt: TGTGCCAGTAGCGCTCAGGGGGCAACTAATGAAAAACTGTTTTTT
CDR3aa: CASSAQGATNEKLFF

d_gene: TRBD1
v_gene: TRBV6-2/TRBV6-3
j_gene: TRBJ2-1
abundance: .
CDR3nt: TGTGCCAGCAGTCGCTTAACAGGGGAAGGCTACAATGAGCAGTTCTTC
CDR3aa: CASSRLTGEGYNEQFF

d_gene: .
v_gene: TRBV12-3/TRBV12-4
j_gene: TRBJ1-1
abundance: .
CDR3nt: TGTGCCAGCAGTTTTTCGGTGAACACTGAAGCTTTCTTT
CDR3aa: CASSFSVNTEAFF

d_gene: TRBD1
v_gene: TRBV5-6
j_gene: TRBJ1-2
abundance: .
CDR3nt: TGTGCCAGCAGCTCCGGACAGGGGGCTTGGGCAAACTATGGCTACACCTTC
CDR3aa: CASSSGQGAWANYGYTF

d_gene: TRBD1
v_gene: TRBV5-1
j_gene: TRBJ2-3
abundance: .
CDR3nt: TGCGCCAGCAGCACCGGACAGGGGGCGTCCACAGATACGCAGTATTTT
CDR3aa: CASSTGQGASTDTQYF

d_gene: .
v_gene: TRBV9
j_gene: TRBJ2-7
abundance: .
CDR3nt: TGTGCCAGCAGCCCACAGTCGAGCTCCTACGAGCAGTACTTC
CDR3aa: CASSPQSSSYEQYF

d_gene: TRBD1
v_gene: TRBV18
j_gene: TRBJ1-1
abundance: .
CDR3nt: TGTGCCAGCTCACCGGACAGGGAAGGCACTGAAGCTTTCTTT
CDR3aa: CASSPDREGTEAFF

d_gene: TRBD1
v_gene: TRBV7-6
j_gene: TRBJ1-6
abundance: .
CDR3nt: TGTGCCAGCAGCTTAGGTTCAGGGGGGAATAATTCACCCCTCCACTTT
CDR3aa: CASSLGSGGNNSPLHF

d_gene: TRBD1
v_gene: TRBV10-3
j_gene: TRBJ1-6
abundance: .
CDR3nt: TGTGCCATCAGTGAGTCAGGGACAGGAATCGGAAATTCACCCCTCCACTTT
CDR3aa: CAISESGTGIGNSPLHF

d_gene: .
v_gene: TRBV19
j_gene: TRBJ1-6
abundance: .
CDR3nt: TGTGCCAGTGGGGAACAGGGTAGTTCACCCCTCCACTTT
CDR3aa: CASGEQGSSPLHF

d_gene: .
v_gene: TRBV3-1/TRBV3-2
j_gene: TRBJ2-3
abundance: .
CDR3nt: TGTGCCAGCAGCAACCCTGCCCCTCGGACAAAGCACACAGATACGCAGTATTTT
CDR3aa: CASSNPAPRTKHTDTQYF

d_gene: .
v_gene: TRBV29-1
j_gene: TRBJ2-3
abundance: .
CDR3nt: TGCAGCGCCCAGGAGGGCGGGGTGGCTCCGCAGTATTTT
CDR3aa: CSAQEGGVAPQYF

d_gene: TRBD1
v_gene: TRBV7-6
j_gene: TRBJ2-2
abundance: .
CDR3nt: TGTGCCAGCAGCCCCGGTGGCCAGGGGGCTACCGGGGAGCTGTTTTTT
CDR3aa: CASSPGGQGATGELFF

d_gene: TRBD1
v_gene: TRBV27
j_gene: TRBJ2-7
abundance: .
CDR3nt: TGTGCCAGCAGTTTCTTCTATTCGGGACAGGGGTCCTACGAGCAGTACTTC
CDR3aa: CASSFFYSGQGSYEQYF

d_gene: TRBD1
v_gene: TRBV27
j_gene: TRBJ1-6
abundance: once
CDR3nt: TGTGCCAGCAGATACGACAGGGGTGATTCACCCCTCCACTTT
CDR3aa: CASRYDRGDSPLHF

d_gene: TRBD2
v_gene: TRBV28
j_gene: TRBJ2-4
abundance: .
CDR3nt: TGTGCCAGCAGTTTAAGTCGGGGGGACATTCAGTACTTC
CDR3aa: CASSLSRGDIQYF

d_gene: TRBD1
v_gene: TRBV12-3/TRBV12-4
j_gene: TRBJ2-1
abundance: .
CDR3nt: TGTGCCAGCAGTCCGACAGGGGGCGGCGAGCAGTTCTTC
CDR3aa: CASSPTGGGEQFF

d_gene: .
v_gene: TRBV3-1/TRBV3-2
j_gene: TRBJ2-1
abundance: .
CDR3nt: TGTGCCAGCGGGAGGCCCTACAATGAGCAGTTCTTC
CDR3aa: CASGRPYNEQFF

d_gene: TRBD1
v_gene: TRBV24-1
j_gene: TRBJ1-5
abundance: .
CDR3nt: TGTGCCACCAGTGGGGGGACAGCGGGTTATAGCAATCAGCCCCAGCATTTT
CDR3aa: CATSGGTAGYSNQPQHF

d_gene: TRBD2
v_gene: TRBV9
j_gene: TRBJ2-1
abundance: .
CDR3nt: TGTGCCAGCAGCCCAAGAGTGGGGCTAGCGGGGAACAATGAGCAGTTCTTC
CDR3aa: CASSPRVGLAGNNEQFF

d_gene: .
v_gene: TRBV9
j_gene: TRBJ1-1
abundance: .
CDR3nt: TGTGCCAGCAGCGTAGTGGAGGGGAACACTGAAGCTTTCTTT
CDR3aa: CASSVVEGNTEAFF

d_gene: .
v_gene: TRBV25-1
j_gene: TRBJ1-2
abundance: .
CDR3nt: TGTGCCAGCAGTGAATTGGACGGGATCTATGGCTACACCTTC
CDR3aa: CASSELDGIYGYTF

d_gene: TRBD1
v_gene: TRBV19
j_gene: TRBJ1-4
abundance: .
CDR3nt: TGTGCCAGTAGTATGATGGGACAGGGAGGAGAAAAACTGTTTTTT
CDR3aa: CASSMMGQGGEKLFF

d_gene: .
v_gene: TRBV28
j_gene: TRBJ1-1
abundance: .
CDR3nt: TGTGCCAGCAGTTTATCCGCACGGGGTACTGAAGCTTTCTTT
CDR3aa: CASSLSARGTEAFF

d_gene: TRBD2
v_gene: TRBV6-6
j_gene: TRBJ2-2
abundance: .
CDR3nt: TGTGCCAGCAGTACTAATAGCGGGGGGGCCGGCGGGGAGCTGTTTTTT
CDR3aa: CASSTNSGGAGGELFF

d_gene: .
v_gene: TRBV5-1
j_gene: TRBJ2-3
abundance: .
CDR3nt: TGCGCCAGCAGCGGTTCTGAAGGGGGTGCTGTTGATACGCAGTATTTT
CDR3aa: CASSGSEGGAVDTQYF

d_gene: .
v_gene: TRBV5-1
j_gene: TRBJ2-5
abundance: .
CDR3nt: TGCGCCAGCAGCTTAACCACAGGGTCCGGGGAGACCCAGTACTTC
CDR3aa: CASSLTTGSGETQYF

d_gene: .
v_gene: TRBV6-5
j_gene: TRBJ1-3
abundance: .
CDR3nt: TGTGCCAGCAGGCGAACCGGGGGCTCTGGAAACACCATATATTTT
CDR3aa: CASRRTGGSGNTIYF

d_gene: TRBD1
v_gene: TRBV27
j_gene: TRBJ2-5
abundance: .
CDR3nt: TGTGCCAGCAGTTCTTTGGGACAGGGGCCCCAAGAGACCCAGTACTTC
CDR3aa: CASSSLGQGPQETQYF

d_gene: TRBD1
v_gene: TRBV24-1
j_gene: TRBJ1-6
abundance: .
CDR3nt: TGTGCCACCAGTGATTCGACAGGGAATAATTCACCCCTCCACTTT
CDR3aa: CATSDSTGNNSPLHF

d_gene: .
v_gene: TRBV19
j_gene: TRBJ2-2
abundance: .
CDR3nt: TGTGCCAGTCAGGGAAAAGGGAGGACCGGGGAGCTGTTTTTT
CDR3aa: CASQGKGRTGELFF

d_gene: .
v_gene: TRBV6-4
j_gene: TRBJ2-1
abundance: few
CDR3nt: TGTGCCAGCAGTGATTTGAGACAGTCCTACAATGAGCAGTTCTTC
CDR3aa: CASSDLRQSYNEQFF